This paragraph reports one TCR beta chain. Barcoded TCR alpha and TCR beta cDNA libraries with UMIs came from 5'RACE using constant-segment primers. TCRdb called the 5' RACE reads again in MiXCR, with one record for every CDR3 protein. The sample yields hundreds of thousands of distinct CDR3 sequences, 25% to 30% seen once. CDR1 is GTSNPN, CDR2 SVGIG, per germline (reference sequence). The length of the CDR3 is 11 residues. J was trimmed by 12 bases and V by 5 bases; bases with no gene match: 5. These data come from a study of T-cell memory formation after mild COVID-19. The specimen was PBMCs or a T cell subset sorted from them (not recorded which). This sequence joins TRBV30 and TRBJ2-1; TRBD1 aligns across 9 bases. This receptor was taken from an adult woman who had mild COVID-19 (a few samples of this study predate the infection). Cell type and time point are not known. CDR3 DNA sequence: TGTGCCTGGCGGGGACAGGGACCGCAGTTCTTC. Translation: CAWRGQGPQFF. Full variable domain (rest looked up from reference TRBV30 and TRBJ2-1): SQTIHQWPATLVQPVGSPLSLECTVEGTSNPNLYWYRQAAGRGLQLLFYSVGIGQISSEVPQNLSASRPQDRQFILSSKKLLLSDSGFYLCAWRGQGPQFFGPGTRLTVL.